The clone carrying this TCR beta chain was detected ten times or more. V was trimmed by 1 base and J by 7 bases, leaving 13 bases between them. This CDR3 is built from 14 residues. The V gene's germline CDR1 is LGHNA and CDR2 YNFKEQ. Each sample yielded at least 5 micrograms of PBMC total RNA. Using a J-beta primer mix together with a sample-barcoded 5' primer, a second PCR was run for 7 to 11 cycles. TCRdb fed the 5' RACE reads into MiXCR, producing one record per CDR3 protein. The table shows roughly 410,000 distinct CDR3 sequences, with 52% occurring only once. The data were obtained in a study of blood T cells in healthy people across ages.

The sequenced sample was blood. The chain combines TRBV4-2 with TRBJ1-2; D uncertain. The sequence was obtained from a man aged 60 to 75 in good health. DNA for the CDR3: TGTGCCAGCAGCCAAGGAGGTATCGTTCCTGGCTACACCTTC. It specifies CASSQGGIVPGYTF.